Each of the 32 T cell receptor beta chains below was sequenced from the same sample in a study of CD8+ T cells in alopecia areata. cDNA serving as the sequencing template came from extracted, reverse transcribed RNA. The assay was immunoSEQ multiplex PCR, and TCRdb's table has in-frame clones only and misses some. The sample contains under 250,000 clones, 57% of which appear only once. The sequences come from CD4+ T cells sorted from blood, collected at week 0. The receptor set was obtained from a human donor with alopecia areata.

The genes are TRBV19 and TRBJ2-1; TRBD1 aligns across 8 bases. Germline-derived CDR1 and CDR2 are LNHDA and SQIVND (reference sequence). This CDR3 contains 14 residues. Unmatched junction bases numbered 9, after V lost 9 bases and J lost 5 bases. CDR3 residues: CASEDRGYNNEQFF. The DNA for the CDR3 is TGTGCCAGCGAAGACAGGGGCTACAACAATGAGCAGTTCTTC.

Details on this clone: Other nucleotide sequences from this sample produce the same CDR3. The gene calls are TRBV7-9 and TRBJ2-3, with D uncertain. CDR3 size: 11 residues. Germline lookup yields CDR1 SEHNR and CDR2 FQNEAQ (reference sequence). Trimming shortened V by 6 bases and J by 2 bases, and 3 bases separated the two germline ends. Here the CDR3 reads CASSVTDTQYF. The CDR3 DNA follows: TGTGCCAGCAGTGTCACAGATACGCAGTATTTT.

This chain connects TRBV25-1 to TRBJ2-3, with D tentatively TRBD2 (5 bases). Deletions cut 6 bases from V and 2 bases from J, with 9 bases between. The CDR3 spans 13 residues. Germline CDR1 reads MGHDK; CDR2 reads SYGVNS. DNA for the CDR3: TGTGCCAGCAGCGAGCGGAACACAGATACGCAGTATTTT. Encoded protein: CASSERNTDTQYF.

The chain has TRBV6-5 and TRBJ2-1; TRBD2 matches 12 bases. Germline lookup yields CDR1 MNHEY and CDR2 SVGAGI. The CDR3 totals 16 residues. Trimming removed 2 bases from V and 6 bases from J; junction bases left unmatched: 5. This CDR3 reads CASSYQGLAGPNEQFF. The CDR3 DNA is TGTGCCAGCAGTTACCAGGGACTAGCGGGCCCCAATGAGCAGTTCTTC.

This sequence joins TRBV15 and TRBJ2-5, with TRBD2 matching 7 bases. V lost 2 bases and J lost 0; bases outside the gene matches: 3. Germline V lookup: CDR1 LNHNV, CDR2 YYDKDF (reference sequence). This CDR3 spans 15 amino acids. The CDR3 sequence: CATSRYSGYQETQYF. The CDR3 coding sequence is TGTGCCACCAGCAGATATAGCGGGTACCAAGAGACCCAGTACTTC.

This chain joins TRBV30 and TRBJ1-5; D is ambiguous. This CDR3 contains 13 residues. Looked up from germline, CDR1 is GTSNPN and CDR2 is SVGIG (reference sequence). V was cut by 3 bases and J by 6 bases, with 12 bases left in between. DNA for the CDR3: TGTGCCTGGAGGGTTTTAGGGTTTCAGCCCCAGCATTTT. It is translated as CAWRVLGFQPQHF.

Only a few counts were recorded for this clone. The chain employs TRBV25-1 and TRBJ2-1; 12 bases agree with TRBD2. The CDR3 loop spans 15 amino acids. Germline loops: CDR1 MGHDK, CDR2 SYGVNS. V lost 5 bases and J lost 5; bases outside the gene matches: 4. CDR3 DNA: TGTGCCAGCAGTCGCACTAGCGGGGGGAACAATGAGCAGTTCTTC. As protein: CASSRTSGGNNEQFF.

This chain connects TRBV9 to TRBJ2-5, with a possible D match to TRBD2 (6 bases). Trimming removed 4 bases at V and 1 base at J, with 17 bases between. This CDR3 comprises 16 residues. The germline gives CDR1 SGDLS, CDR2 YYNGEE. The CDR3 loop is CASSRSSRGGQETQYF. The CDR3 DNA follows: TGTGCCAGCAGCCGCTCGAGTAGGGGAGGCCAAGAGACCCAGTACTTC. Full variable domain (outside the CDR3, taken from reference TRBV9 and TRBJ2-5): DSGVTQTPKHLITATGQRVTLRCSPRSGDLSVYWYQQSLDQGLQFLIQYYNGEERAKGNILERFSAQQFPDLHSELNLSSLELGDSALYFCASSRSSRGGQETQYFGPGTRLLVL.

This clone was detected only once. This rearrangement joins TRBV2 to TRBJ2-1; D is unresolved. Germline V gene data show CDR1 as SNHLY and CDR2 as FYNNEI. Between the trimmed V and J ends, which lost 5 bases and 6 bases, there was a span of 5 bases. The CDR3 is 11 amino acids. CDR3 sequence (DNA): TGTGCCAGCAGTCTGGTCAATGAGCAGTTCTTC. This encodes CASSLVNEQFF.

V usage is TRBV6-5 and J usage is TRBJ2-7; no clear D. Trimming took 7 bases from V and 0 from J, leaving 7 bases between them. This CDR3 contains 12 residues. The V gene's germline CDR1 is MNHEY and CDR2 SVGAGI. The CDR3 DNA reads as TGTGCCAGCACGCCCAGCTCCTACGAGCAGTACTTC. Translation gives CASTPSSYEQYF.

This rearrangement joins TRBV29-1 to TRBJ2-3, with 11 bases aligning to TRBD2. After removal of 7 bases from V and 5 bases from J, the junction contained 11 bases not matched to a gene. CDR1 is SQVTM, CDR2 ANQGSEA, per germline. The CDR3 totals 15 residues. The CDR3 loop reads CSGLQGLAGGDTQYF. As DNA, the CDR3 is TGCAGCGGATTACAGGGGCTAGCGGGAGGAGATACGCAGTATTTT.

V and J are TRBV2 and TRBJ2-2; D is undetermined. The CDR3 runs 14 residues. V shed 7 bases and J shed 1 base, with 10 bases lying between them. CDR1 SNHLY and CDR2 FYNNEI come from the germline V gene. The CDR3 sequence: CASKETLNTGELFF. DNA of the CDR3: TGTGCCAGCAAGGAGACCTTGAACACCGGGGAGCTGTTTTTT.

V gene TRBV30 combines with J gene TRBJ1-2, with TRBD1 matching 7 bases. V shed 5 bases and J 1 base; nucleotides not matched to a gene: 7. The CDR3 sequence is 14 residues long. The germline V gene has CDR1 GTSNPN and CDR2 SVGIG (reference sequence). This CDR3 is CAWGPGQINYGYTF. DNA for the CDR3: TGTGCCTGGGGACCGGGACAGATTAACTATGGCTACACCTTC.

This clone was counted once. The chain couples TRBV27 to TRBJ1-5, with D perhaps matching TRBD1 (5 bases). V lost 2 bases, J lost 4 bases, and 12 bases lay in between. The CDR3 has 15 residues. Germline V gene lookup returns CDR1 MNHEY and CDR2 SMNVEV (reference sequence). CDR3 residues: CASSLVAGRNQPQHF. The CDR3 DNA sequence: TGTGCCAGCAGTTTAGTTGCGGGGCGAAATCAGCCCCAGCATTTT.

The rearrangement uses TRBV2 and TRBJ1-6; 9 bases agree with TRBD1. The junction had 7 bases not matched to a gene; V was cut back by 9 bases and J by 7 bases. The CDR3 extends over 14 amino acids. Germline CDR1 and CDR2: SNHLY and FYNNEI. The CDR3 bases are TGTGCCAGTCTCCGGGACAGGGTAAATTCACCCCTCCACTTT. Translation: CASLRDRVNSPLHF.

For the CDR3, the DNA is TGTGCCAGCTCACCCCTCCGGCTAGCGGGGGGGGCAGATACGCAGTATTTT. This sequence encodes CASSPLRLAGGADTQYF. V and J are TRBV18 and TRBJ2-3, with 12 bases aligning to TRBD2. This CDR3 spans 17 amino acids. J gave up 4 bases and V 3 bases, and 8 bases lay outside the gene matches. Germline lookup yields CDR1 KGHSH and CDR2 LQKENI.

The V gene is TRBV29-1, the J gene TRBJ2-3, with 7 bases aligning to TRBD1. The CDR3 contains 13 residues. Germline V lookup: CDR1 SQVTM, CDR2 ANQGSEA. V trimming: 6 bases; J trimming: 2 bases; junction bases outside the gene matches: 5. The CDR3 nucleotides read TGCAGCGTCGTGGGACAGTCCACAGATACGCAGTATTTT. It codes for CSVVGQSTDTQYF.

This rearrangement joins TRBV29-1 to TRBJ2-1, with D tentatively TRBD1 (6 bases). This CDR3 comprises 12 residues. V shed 7 bases and J shed 4 bases, with 11 bases lying between them. Germline V CDR1 and CDR2: SQVTM, ANQGSEA. The CDR3: CSAGGQYNEQFF. DNA for the CDR3: TGCAGCGCCGGAGGACAGTACAATGAGCAGTTCTTC.

This chain uses TRBV29-1 with TRBJ1-4; D unresolved. Germline V gene lookup returns CDR1 SQVTM and CDR2 ANQGSEA. The CDR3 covers 13 residues. V dropped 6 bases and J dropped 5 bases, with 13 bases sitting between them. CDR3 coding DNA: TGCAGCGTAATGCGAGGGAGGAATGAAAAACTGTTTTTT. Its translation: CSVMRGRNEKLFF.

This clone was found a few times. This chain links TRBV29-1 with TRBJ1-1; TRBD1 matches at 7 bases. Germline V gene lookup returns CDR1 SQVTM and CDR2 ANQGSEA. The CDR3 spans 12 residues. With V trimmed by 8 bases and J by 4 bases, 7 bases remained unmatched. CDR3 loop: CSSNRGGTEAFF. CDR3 DNA sequence: TGCAGCTCCAACAGGGGAGGCACTGAAGCTTTCTTT. The complete variable domain, with remaining parts taken from reference TRBV29-1 and TRBJ1-1, reads SAVISQKPSRDICQRGTSLTIQCQVDSQVTMMFWYRQQPGQSLTLIATANQGSEATYESGFVIDKFPISRPNLTFSTLTVSNMSPEDSSIYLCSSNRGGTEAFFGQGTRLTVV.

V is TRBV19 and J is TRBJ1-2; unclear D gene. Germline values: CDR1 LNHDA, CDR2 SQIVND (reference sequence). The CDR3 sequence is 13 residues long. V was pared by 3 bases and J by 2 bases, with 7 bases between. The CDR3 protein is CASSITDNYGYTF. In DNA form, the CDR3 reads TGTGCCAGTAGTATTACTGACAACTATGGCTACACCTTC.

The chain joins TRBV6-1 to TRBJ2-7; 9 bases fit TRBD1. The CDR3 consists of 14 residues. The germline V gene has CDR1 MNHNS and CDR2 SASEGT. V shed 6 bases, J shed 5 bases, and the junction held 8 bases outside the gene matches. The CDR3 is CASRPGTGKDEQYF. For the CDR3, the DNA is TGTGCCAGCAGGCCCGGGACAGGGAAGGACGAGCAGTACTTC.

The chain combines TRBV7-2 with TRBJ2-7, with D possibly TRBD2 on 5 matching bases. Germline V lookup: CDR1 SGHTA, CDR2 FQGNSA. CDR3 length equals 12 residues. V gave up 5 bases and J gave up 3 bases, with 8 bases separating them. Here the CDR3 DNA reads TGTGCCAGCAGCCCTGACTACTACGAGCAGTACTTC. It yields the protein CASSPDYYEQYF.

The rearrangement uses TRBV6-1 and TRBJ1-2, with D unclear. V was pared by 6 bases and J by 7 bases, with 15 bases between. Germline CDR1 MNHNS, CDR2 SASEGT. There are 13 residues in the CDR3. CDR3 DNA: TGTGCCAGCAGAGACGGGAAACGAGGTGGCTACACCTTC. Its protein product is CASRDGKRGGYTF.

The J gene is TRBJ2-7, the V gene TRBV4-1, with 9 bases aligning to TRBD2. With V trimmed by 5 bases and J by 4 bases, 15 bases remained unmatched. This CDR3 region has 17 residues. Per the germline V gene, CDR1 is MGHRA and CDR2 is YSYEKL. The CDR3 bases are TGCGCCAGCAGCAACCCCCTAGCGGGACGTCTCGGGTACGAGCAGTACTTC. Its protein product is CASSNPLAGRLGYEQYF.

This chain joins TRBV7-9 and TRBJ2-1; TRBD2 aligns across 12 bases. The CDR3 length is 16 residues. The V and J ends lost 5 bases and 3 bases, in that order; junction bases with no gene match: 5. Germline V gives CDR1 SEHNR, CDR2 FQNEAQ (reference sequence). The CDR3 loop reads CASSRWTSGDYNEQFF. The DNA for the CDR3 is TGTGCCAGCAGCCGATGGACTAGCGGGGACTACAATGAGCAGTTCTTC.

The J gene is TRBJ1-2, the V gene TRBV9; 8 positions agree with TRBD1. From germline, CDR1 is SGDLS and CDR2 YYNGEE. J was trimmed by 8 bases and V by 4 bases; bases with no gene match: 13. This CDR3 is 15 amino acids long. CDR3 residues: CASSSRGLAGGGYTF. In DNA form, the CDR3 reads TGTGCCAGCAGCTCCCGCGGGTTGGCAGGGGGCGGCTACACCTTC.

The chain recombines TRBV5-1 with TRBJ1-2; 8 bases match TRBD1. The CDR3 covers 13 residues. After removal of 2 bases from V and 4 bases from J, the junction contained 1 base not matched to a gene. CDR1 is SGHRS, CDR2 YFSETQ, per germline. In nucleotides, the CDR3 is TGCGCCAGCAGCTTCGGGACAGGCTATGGCTACACCTTC. Translated, it gives CASSFGTGYGYTF.

This clone was counted between two and nine times. The chain carries TRBV6-1 and TRBJ2-7; the match to TRBD1 covers 8 bases. Germline V CDR1 and CDR2: MNHNS, SASEGT. This CDR3 spans 15 amino acids. J lost 2 bases, V lost 5 bases, and 8 bases had no gene match. CDR3 in amino acids: CASSSTKTGAYEQYF. The CDR3 DNA is TGTGCCAGCAGTTCCACTAAGACAGGGGCCTACGAGCAGTACTTC.

This clone was picked up one time. The rearrangement joins TRBV7-3 to TRBJ1-2; TRBD1 is a possible D gene (5 bases). V was trimmed by 5 bases and J by 5 bases, leaving 18 bases between them. The CDR3 length is 15 residues. Germline CDR1 reads SGHTA; CDR2 reads FQGTGA. CDR3 protein: CASSALRREQYGYTF. Here the CDR3 DNA reads TGTGCCAGCAGCGCTCTCCGCAGGGAACAATATGGCTACACCTTC.

This clone was observed once. The chain is built from TRBV9 and TRBJ1-3; D may be TRBD1 (6 bases). V was trimmed by 0 bases and J by 4 bases, leaving 14 bases between them. Germline-derived CDR1 and CDR2 are SGDLS and YYNGEE. The CDR3 runs to 16 residues. The CDR3 loop reads CASSVGGPSEGNTIYF. Written as DNA, the CDR3 is TGTGCCAGCAGCGTAGGGGGGCCTAGCGAAGGAAACACCATATATTTT.

This chain connects TRBV5-4 to TRBJ1-2; D gene unclear. Trimming pared 2 bases from V and 4 bases from J, leaving 9 bases between. This CDR3 spans 13 amino acids. The V gene's germline CDR1 is SGHNT and CDR2 YYREEE (reference sequence). The CDR3 nucleotides are TGTGCCAGCAGCTTCAGCGGTGCCTATGGCTACACCTTC. It encodes CASSFSGAYGYTF.